Listed here are 10 T cell receptor beta chains from one sample, sequenced in a study of monozygotic twins with inflammatory bowel disease. TCRdb reprocessed the 5' RACE reads and stores each CDR3 protein as one record, lacking DNA. Its clone listing holds around 450,000 distinct CDR3 sequences. Input material: blood. These receptors all stem from a human donor with ulcerative colitis or Crohn's disease, or a healthy co-twin of an affected twin (not recorded which).

The chain couples TRBV21-1 to TRBJ2-7. TRBV21-1 is a listed pseudogene. The CDR3 has 12 amino acids. CDR3 sequence: CAILGSSYEQYF.

V gene TRBV12-3 or TRBV12-4 combines with J gene TRBJ2-2; the TRBD1 assignment by TCRdb is unverifiable without DNA. The CDR3 spans 15 residues. CDR3 protein: CASRPGQGASGELFF.

The J gene is TRBJ2-3, the V gene TRBV24-1; TCRdb outputs TRBD2, but without DNA this stays unchecked. The CDR3 is 16 residues long. Germline V gene sequence: CDR1 KGHDR, CDR2 SFDVKD. CDR3 sequence reads: CATSTGTSGKIDTQYF.

The V call is TRBV5-1, the J call TRBJ1-1. This CDR3 is 17 amino acids long. Germline V gene sequence: CDR1 SGHRS, CDR2 YFSETQ. The CDR3: CASSAPGRARGDTEAFF. The full variable domain, rest sourced from reference TRBV5-1 and TRBJ1-1, is KAGVTQTPRYLIKTRGQQVTLSCSPISGHRSVSWYQQTPGQGLQFLFEYFSETQRNKGNFPGRFSGRQFSNSRSEMNVSTLELGDSALYLCASSAPGRARGDTEAFFGQGTRLTVV.

The genes are TRBV20-1 and TRBJ1-1; TCRdb proposes TRBD1, but this gene call is untestable without DNA. Germline V gives CDR1 DFQATT, CDR2 SNEGSKA (reference sequence). The CDR3 has 13 residues. CDR3 amino acids: CSASRTGKNEAFF.

This chain uses TRBV7-9 with TRBJ2-1; TCRdb's D gene call, TRBD2, goes unchecked for lack of DNA. Germline V gene data show CDR1 as SEHNR and CDR2 as FQNEAQ (reference sequence). The CDR3 has 15 amino acids. The CDR3 spells CASSLAAGGPIEQFF.

The chain links TRBV29-1 to TRBJ2-3; with no DNA, the TCRdb D assignment of TRBD2 cannot be verified. CDR3 length: 16 amino acids. Germline-derived CDR1 and CDR2 are SQVTM and ANQGSEA. The CDR3 sequence: CSVELAAGLDQDTQYF.

The rearrangement joins TRBV20-1 to TRBJ2-6; there is no DNA to check the TCRdb D call of TRBD2. Germline CDR1 DFQATT, CDR2 SNEGSKA (reference sequence). This CDR3 contains 14 residues. The CDR3 is CSARLAEGANVLTF.

The V call is TRBV12-5, the J call TRBJ1-5; the TRBD1 assignment by TCRdb is unverifiable without DNA. This CDR3 spans 14 amino acids. Germline CDR1 LGHNT, CDR2 FRNRAP. CDR3 amino acids: CASGPGQYNQPQHF.

The chain is built from TRBV5-1 and TRBJ1-2; TCRdb proposes TRBD1, but this gene call is untestable without DNA. This CDR3 is 12 amino acids long. Germline assignment: CDR1 SGHRS and CDR2 YFSETQ. CDR3 sequence: CASSFTGGGYTF.